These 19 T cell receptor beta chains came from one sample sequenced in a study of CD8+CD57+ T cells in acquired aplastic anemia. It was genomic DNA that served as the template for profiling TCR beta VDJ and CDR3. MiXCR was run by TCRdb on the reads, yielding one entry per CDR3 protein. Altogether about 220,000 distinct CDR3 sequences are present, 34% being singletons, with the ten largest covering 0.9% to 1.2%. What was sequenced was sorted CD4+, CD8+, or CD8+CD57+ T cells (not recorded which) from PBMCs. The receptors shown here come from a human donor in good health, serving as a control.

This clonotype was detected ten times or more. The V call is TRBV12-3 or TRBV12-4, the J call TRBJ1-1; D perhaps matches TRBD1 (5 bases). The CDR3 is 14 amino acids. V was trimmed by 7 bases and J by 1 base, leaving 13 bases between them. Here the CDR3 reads CASTSSGPNTEAFF. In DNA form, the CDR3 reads TGTGCCAGCACCTCGTCGGGACCGAACACTGAAGCTTTCTTT.

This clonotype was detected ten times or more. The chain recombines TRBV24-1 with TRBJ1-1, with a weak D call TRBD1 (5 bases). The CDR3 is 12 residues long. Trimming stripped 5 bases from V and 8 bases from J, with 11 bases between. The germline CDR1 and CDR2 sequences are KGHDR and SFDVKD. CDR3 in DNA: TGTGCCACCAGTGTCCGGGACGGCGAAGCTTTCTTT. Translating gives CATSVRDGEAFF.

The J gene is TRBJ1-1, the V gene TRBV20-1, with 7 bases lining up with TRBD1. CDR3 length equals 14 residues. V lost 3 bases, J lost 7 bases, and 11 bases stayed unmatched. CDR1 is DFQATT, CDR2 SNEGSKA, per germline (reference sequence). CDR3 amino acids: CSARDRPGGFEAFF. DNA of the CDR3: TGCAGTGCTAGGGACAGGCCCGGGGGGTTTGAAGCTTTCTTT.

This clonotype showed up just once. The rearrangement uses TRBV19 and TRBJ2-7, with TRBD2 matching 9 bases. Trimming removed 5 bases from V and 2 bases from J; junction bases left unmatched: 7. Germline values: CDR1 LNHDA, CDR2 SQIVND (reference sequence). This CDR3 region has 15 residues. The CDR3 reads CASSEAGGRPYEQYF. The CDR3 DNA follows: TGTGCCAGTAGTGAGGCGGGGGGGCGACCCTACGAGCAGTACTTC.

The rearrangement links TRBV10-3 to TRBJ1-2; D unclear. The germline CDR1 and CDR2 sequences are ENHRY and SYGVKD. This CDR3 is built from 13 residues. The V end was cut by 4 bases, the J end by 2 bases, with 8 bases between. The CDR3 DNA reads TGTGCCATCAGTGGAAGGGCCAACTATGGCTACACCTTC. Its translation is CAISGRANYGYTF.

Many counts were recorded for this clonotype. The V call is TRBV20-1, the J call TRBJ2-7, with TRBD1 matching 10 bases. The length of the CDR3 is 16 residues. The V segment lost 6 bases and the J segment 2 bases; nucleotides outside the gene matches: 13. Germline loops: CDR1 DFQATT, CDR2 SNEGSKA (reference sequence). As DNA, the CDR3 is TGCAGTGCCACAAGACCGGGACAGGGGCTAGCCTACGAGCAGTACTTC. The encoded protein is CSATRPGQGLAYEQYF.

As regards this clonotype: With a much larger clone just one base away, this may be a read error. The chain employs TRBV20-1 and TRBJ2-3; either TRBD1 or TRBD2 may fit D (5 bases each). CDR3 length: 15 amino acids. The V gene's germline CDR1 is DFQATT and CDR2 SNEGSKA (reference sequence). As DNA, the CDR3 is TGCAGTGCTATCCCAGGGAGCGCGGCCACAGATACGCGGTATTTT. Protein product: CSAIPGSAATDTRYF.

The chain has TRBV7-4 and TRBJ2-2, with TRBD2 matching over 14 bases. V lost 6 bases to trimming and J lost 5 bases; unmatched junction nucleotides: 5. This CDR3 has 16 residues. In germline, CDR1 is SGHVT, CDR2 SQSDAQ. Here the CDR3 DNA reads TGTGCCAGCAGTTTAAGACTAGCGGGAGGGACCGGGGAGCTGTTTTTT. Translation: CASSLRLAGGTGELFF.

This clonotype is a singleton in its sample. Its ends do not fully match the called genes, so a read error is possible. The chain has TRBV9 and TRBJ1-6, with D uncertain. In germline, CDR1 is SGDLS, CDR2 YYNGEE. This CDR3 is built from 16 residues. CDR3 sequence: CASRVGPSSYNSPLHF. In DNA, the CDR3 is TGTGCCAGCCGCGTAGGCCCGAGCTCCTATAATTCACCCCTCCACTTT.

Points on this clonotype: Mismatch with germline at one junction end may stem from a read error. CDR3 loop: CATSRGGTGNAEAFF. CDR3 sequence (DNA): TGTGCCACCAGCAGAGGCGGGACAGGGAACGCTGAAGCTTTCTTT. The chain has TRBV15 and TRBJ1-1; 9 bases fit TRBD1. The CDR3 loop spans 15 amino acids. CDR1 and CDR2 from the germline V gene are LNHNV and YYDKDF (reference sequence).

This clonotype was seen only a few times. The CDR3 bases are TGTGCCAGCAGTACCACAGGGGGCTGGGGAACTGAAGCTTTCTTT. Its translation: CASSTTGGWGTEAFF. The rearrangement joins TRBV27 to TRBJ1-1, with 9 nucleotides matching TRBD1. The CDR3 runs to 15 residues. V lost 5 bases, J lost 5 bases, and 9 bases stayed unmatched. Germline loops: CDR1 MNHEY, CDR2 SMNVEV (reference sequence).

The chain's CDR3 is CATSDPLGTKETEETQYF. As DNA, the CDR3 is TGTGCCACCAGTGACCCCCTCGGGACAAAGGAAACAGAAGAGACCCAGTACTTC. This chain links TRBV24-1 with TRBJ2-5; D perhaps matches TRBD1 (6 bases). The V gene's germline CDR1 is KGHDR and CDR2 SFDVKD. This CDR3 region has 18 residues. Trimming shortened V by 4 bases and J by 3 bases, and 23 bases separated the two germline ends.

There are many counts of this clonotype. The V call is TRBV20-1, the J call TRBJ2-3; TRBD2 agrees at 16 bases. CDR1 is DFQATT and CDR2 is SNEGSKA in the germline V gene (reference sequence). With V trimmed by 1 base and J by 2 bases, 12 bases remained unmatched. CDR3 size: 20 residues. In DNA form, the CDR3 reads TGCAGTGCTAGAGCCATTCCGGGACTAGCGGGGGGGCGAGTCACAGATACGCAGTATTTT. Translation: CSARAIPGLAGGRVTDTQYF.

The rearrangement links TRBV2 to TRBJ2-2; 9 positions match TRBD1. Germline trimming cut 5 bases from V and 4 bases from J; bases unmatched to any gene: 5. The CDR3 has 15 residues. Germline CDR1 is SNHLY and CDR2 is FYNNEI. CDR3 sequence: CASSRTGVGTGELFF. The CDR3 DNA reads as TGTGCCAGCAGTCGGACAGGGGTAGGCACCGGGGAGCTGTTTTTT.

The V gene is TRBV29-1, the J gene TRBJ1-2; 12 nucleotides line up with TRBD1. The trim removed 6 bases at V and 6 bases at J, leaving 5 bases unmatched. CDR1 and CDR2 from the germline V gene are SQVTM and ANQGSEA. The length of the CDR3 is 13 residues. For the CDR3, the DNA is TGCAGCGTAGCCGGGACAGGGGGCGATGGCTACACCTTC. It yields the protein CSVAGTGGDGYTF.

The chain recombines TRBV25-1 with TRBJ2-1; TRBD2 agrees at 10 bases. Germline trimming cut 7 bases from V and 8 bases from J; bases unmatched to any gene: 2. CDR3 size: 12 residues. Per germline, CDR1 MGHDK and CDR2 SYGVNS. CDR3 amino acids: CASTAGGHEQFF. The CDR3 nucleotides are TGTGCCAGCACAGCGGGGGGGCATGAGCAGTTCTTC. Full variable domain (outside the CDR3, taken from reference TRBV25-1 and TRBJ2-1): EADIYQTPRYLVIGTGKKITLECSQTMGHDKMYWYQQDPGMELHLIHYSYGVNSTEKGDLSSESTVSRIRTEHFPLTLESARPSHTSQYLCASTAGGHEQFFGPGTRLTVL.

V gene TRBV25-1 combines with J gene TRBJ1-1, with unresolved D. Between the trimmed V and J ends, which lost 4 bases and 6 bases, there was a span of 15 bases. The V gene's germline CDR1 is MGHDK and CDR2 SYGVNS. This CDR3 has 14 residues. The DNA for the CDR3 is TGTGCCAGCAGTGCGAGCGGGGTTAACGCTGAAGCTTTCTTT. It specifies CASSASGVNAEAFF. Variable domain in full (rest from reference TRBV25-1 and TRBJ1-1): EADIYQTPRYLVIGTGKKITLECSQTMGHDKMYWYQQDPGMELHLIHYSYGVNSTEKGDLSSESTVSRIRTEHFPLTLESARPSHTSQYLCASSASGVNAEAFFGQGTRLTVV.

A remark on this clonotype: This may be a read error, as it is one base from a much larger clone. The CDR3 coding sequence is TGTGCCAGCAGCTTTACGCAGGGCCTCTACGAGCAGTACTTC. Translating gives CASSFTQGLYEQYF. The chain is built from TRBV7-2 and TRBJ2-7; TRBD1 is a possible D gene (5 bases). Trimming removed 3 bases from V and 3 bases from J, with 12 bases in between. This CDR3 region has 14 residues. From germline, CDR1 is SGHTA and CDR2 FQGNSA.

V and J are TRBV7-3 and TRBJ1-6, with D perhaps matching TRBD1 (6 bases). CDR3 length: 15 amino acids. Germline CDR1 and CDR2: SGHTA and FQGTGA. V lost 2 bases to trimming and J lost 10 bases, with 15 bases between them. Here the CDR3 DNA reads TGTGCCAGCAGCTTAGGCCAGGGGATCGGGTCACCCCTCCACTTT. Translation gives CASSLGQGIGSPLHF. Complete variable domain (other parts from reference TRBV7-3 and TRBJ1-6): GAGVSQTPSNKVTEKGKYVELRCDPISGHTALYWYRQSLGQGPEFLIYFQGTGAADDSGLPNDRFFAVRPEGSVSTLKIQRTERGDSAVYLCASSLGQGIGSPLHFGNGTRLTVT.